A selection of T cell receptor beta chains follows, all from one sample in a study of shared clonotypes between healthy human individuals. Here immunoSEQ multiplex PCR was the method, and the copy in TCRdb shows in-frame clones only, minus some. The table records fewer than 1 million clones, 90% to 98% of them present only once. What was sequenced was naive CD8+ T cells sorted from blood. Source of these receptors: a man aged 25 to 40 in good health. CDR3s include the opening cysteine and the closing phenylalanine or tryptophan. Each record gives: V gene, D gene, clone size, J gene, CDR3 protein, CDR3 DNA. D genes are given only for firm matches. Where a row states a size, it is once, few, many or the class of an expanded clone; other rows omit it.

TRBV9	TRBD1	-	TRBJ2-2	CASSVEGVQGAVGELFF	TGTGCCAGCAGCGTAGAGGGTGTGCAGGGGGCCGTCGGGGAGCTGTTTTTT
TRBV11-2	-	-	TRBJ2-3	CASRYSASASDTQYF	TGTGCCAGCAGGTATAGCGCCTCCGCGTCAGATACGCAGTATTTT
TRBV25-1	-	-	TRBJ2-2	CASSENDPGFLAGELFF	TGTGCCAGCAGTGAAAATGACCCGGGGTTTCTCGCCGGGGAGCTGTTTTTT
TRBV6-5	-	-	TRBJ1-2	CASSYDGAGVDYGYTF	TGTGCCAGCAGTTACGACGGGGCAGGGGTTGACTATGGCTACACCTTC
TRBV18	-	-	TRBJ2-3	CASSPAVVLARTDTQYF	TGTGCCAGCTCACCCGCTGTGGTCCTAGCGCGCACAGATACGCAGTATTTT
TRBV29-1	-	-	TRBJ2-6	CSVTGPSGGANVLTF	TGCAGCGTGACGGGACCGAGTGGTGGGGCCAACGTCCTGACTTTC
TRBV2	-	few	TRBJ1-4	CASSESSLPNEKLFF	TGTGCCAGCAGTGAATCGAGTCTCCCTAATGAAAAACTGTTTTTT
TRBV27	-	-	TRBJ2-7	CASSLSDSYEQYF	TGTGCCAGCAGTCTTTCGGACAGCTACGAGCAGTACTTC
TRBV6-6	-	-	TRBJ1-5	CASVAQPSNQPQHF	TGTGCCAGCGTCGCCCAGCCTAGCAATCAGCCCCAGCATTTT
TRBV28	-	-	TRBJ2-2	CASSLQEPIVGGELFF	TGTGCCAGCAGTTTACAGGAACCGATTGTAGGCGGGGAGCTGTTTTTT
TRBV29-1	-	-	TRBJ1-3	CSVEGAARSGNTIYF	TGCAGCGTTGAAGGAGCCGCTCGCTCTGGAAACACCATATATTTT
TRBV6-1	-	-	TRBJ2-7	CASSEDWGLSSYEQYF	TGTGCCAGCAGTGAAGATTGGGGGTTAAGCTCCTACGAGCAGTACTTC
TRBV15	TRBD2	-	TRBJ2-7	CATSRDQASGRFGYEQYF	TGTGCCACCAGCAGAGATCAGGCTAGCGGGAGATTCGGCTACGAGCAGTACTTC
TRBV5-1	-	-	TRBJ2-6	CASTAQPSGANVLTF	TGCGCCAGCACGGCGCAACCCTCTGGGGCCAACGTCCTGACTTTC
TRBV4-1	-	-	TRBJ2-2	CASSQVGTSPPTGELFF	TGCGCCAGCAGCCAAGTTGGGACCTCCCCACCCACCGGGGAGCTGTTTTTT
TRBV28	TRBD2	once	TRBJ2-1	CASSLFSGRNEQFF	TGTGCCAGCAGTTTATTTAGCGGGAGGAATGAGCAGTTCTTC
TRBV10-2	-	-	TRBJ2-5	CASNGDPTYQETQYF	TGCGCCAGCAATGGGGACCCGACTTACCAAGAGACCCAGTACTTC
TRBV5-5	-	-	TRBJ2-7	CASSPGGGLSSYEQYF	TGTGCCAGCAGCCCTGGGGGGGGGCTATCGTCCTACGAGCAGTACTTC
TRBV7-2	-	-	TRBJ2-7	CASSPPSYEQYF	TGTGCCAGCAGCCCTCCCTCCTACGAGCAGTACTTC
TRBV9	-	-	TRBJ2-7	CASSVEGQGEYEQYF	TGTGCCAGCAGCGTAGAGGGGCAAGGAGAGTACGAGCAGTACTTC
TRBV6-6	TRBD2	-	TRBJ2-1	CASIPMTSGDYNEQFF	TGTGCCAGCATTCCGATGACTAGCGGAGACTACAATGAGCAGTTCTTC
TRBV19	-	-	TRBJ2-1	CASKFGGTYNEQFF	TGTGCCAGTAAATTTGGCGGGACATACAATGAGCAGTTCTTC
TRBV7-2	TRBD1	once	TRBJ2-7	CASSLGPGTGAYEQYF	TGTGCCAGCAGCTTAGGACCCGGGACAGGAGCCTACGAGCAGTACTTC
TRBV29-1	-	once	TRBJ2-7	CSVGANAGYEQYF	TGCAGCGTTGGCGCGAACGCTGGCTACGAGCAGTACTTC
TRBV9	-	-	TRBJ1-1	CASSVAGDQAFF	TGTGCCAGCAGCGTAGCTGGGGACCAGGCTTTCTTT
TRBV10-1	TRBD1	-	TRBJ1-1	CASSASGTGNAEAFF	TGCGCCAGCAGTGCCTCCGGGACAGGAAACGCTGAAGCTTTCTTT
TRBV7-6	-	-	TRBJ2-3	CASSLVLGPDTQYF	TGTGCCAGCAGCTTAGTACTAGGCCCAGATACGCAGTATTTT
TRBV9	-	-	TRBJ2-1	CASSNSESEQFF	TGTGCCAGCAGCAATAGTGAGAGTGAGCAGTTCTTC
TRBV5-5	TRBD1	-	TRBJ1-1	CASSLVFQTGESGAFF	TGTGCCAGCAGCTTGGTTTTTCAGACAGGGGAAAGTGGAGCTTTCTTT
TRBV28	-	-	TRBJ2-1	CASSFSEYNEQFF	TGTGCCAGCAGTTTTTCAGAGTACAATGAGCAGTTCTTC
TRBV5-4	-	-	TRBJ2-1	CASSLVRDSLTNEQFF	TGTGCCAGCAGCTTGGTACGGGACTCCTTAACCAATGAGCAGTTCTTC
TRBV2	-	-	TRBJ2-1	CASSVPGEQFF	TGTGCCAGCAGTGTTCCTGGTGAGCAGTTCTTC
TRBV9	TRBD1	-	TRBJ1-5	CASSPRGQVDQPQHF	TGTGCCAGCAGCCCGAGGGGACAGGTGGATCAGCCCCAGCATTTT
TRBV29-1	TRBD1	once	TRBJ2-7	CSVSGTAFSYEQYF	TGCAGCGTTTCCGGGACAGCCTTTTCCTACGAGCAGTACTTC
TRBV28	TRBD2	-	TRBJ2-1	CASSLREGPGNEQFF	TGTGCCAGCAGTCTCCGGGAGGGCCCGGGCAATGAGCAGTTCTTC
TRBV14	TRBD1	-	TRBJ2-7	CASSQEAPGGGAPYEQYF	TGTGCCAGCAGCCAAGAGGCTCCAGGGGGCGGTGCTCCCTACGAGCAGTACTTC
TRBV20-1	-	-	TRBJ2-5	CSARAKETQYF	TGCAGTGCTAGGGCAAAAGAGACCCAGTACTTC
TRBV18	-	-	TRBJ1-1	CASSPPRGQENTEAFF	TGTGCCAGCTCACCCCCCCGTGGGCAGGAGAACACTGAAGCTTTCTTT
TRBV4-2	TRBD2	-	TRBJ2-7	CASSQGLAGGYEQYF	TGTGCCAGCAGCCAAGGACTAGCGGGAGGGTACGAGCAGTACTTC
TRBV6-1	-	-	TRBJ1-5	CASRQMGSNQPQHF	TGTGCCAGCAGACAGATGGGGAGCAATCAGCCCCAGCATTTT
TRBV15	TRBD1	once	TRBJ1-4	CATSGGPGQTNEKLFF	TGTGCCACCAGCGGGGGACCGGGACAGACTAATGAAAAACTGTTTTTT
TRBV28	-	-	TRBJ2-1	CASSYLAAYNEQFF	TGTGCCAGCAGTTACCTAGCCGCTTACAATGAGCAGTTCTTC